This T cell receptor beta chain was obtained from a study of T cells in Graves' hyperthyroidism and ophthalmopathy. This clonotype was counted ten times or more. The CDR3 is 14 amino acids. V was cut by 7 bases and J by 1 base, with 13 bases left in between. Amplification yielded TCR beta CDR3 regions, with RNA transcripts as the source. Primed by the HTBI set, a first-round RT-PCR was run on the TCR CDR3. TCRdb reanalysed the multiplex PCR reads using MiXCR and keeps one entry per CDR3 protein. Among under 250,000 distinct CDR3 sequences listed, 24% were seen once. This sequence was found in a woman aged 40 to 55 with Graves' ophthalmopathy. The sample taken for sequencing was blood. V and J are TRBV12-3 or TRBV12-4 and TRBJ1-1, with D perhaps TRBD1 (5 bases). CDR3 protein: CASTPGRPNTEAFF. DNA for the CDR3: TGTGCCAGCACCCCAGGGCGCCCGAACACTGAAGCTTTCTTT.